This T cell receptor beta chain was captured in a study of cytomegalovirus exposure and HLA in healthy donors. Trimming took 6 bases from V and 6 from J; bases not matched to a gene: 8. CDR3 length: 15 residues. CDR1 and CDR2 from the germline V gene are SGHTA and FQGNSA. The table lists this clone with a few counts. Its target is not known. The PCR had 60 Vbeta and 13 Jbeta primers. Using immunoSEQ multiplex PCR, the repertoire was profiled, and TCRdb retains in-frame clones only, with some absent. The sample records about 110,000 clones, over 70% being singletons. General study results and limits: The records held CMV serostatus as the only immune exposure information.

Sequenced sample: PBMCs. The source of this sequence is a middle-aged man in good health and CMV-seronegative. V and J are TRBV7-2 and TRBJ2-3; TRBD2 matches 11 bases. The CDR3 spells CASSLTSGAGDTQYF. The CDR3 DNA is TGTGCCAGCAGTTTGACTAGCGGGGCCGGGGATACGCAGTATTTT.